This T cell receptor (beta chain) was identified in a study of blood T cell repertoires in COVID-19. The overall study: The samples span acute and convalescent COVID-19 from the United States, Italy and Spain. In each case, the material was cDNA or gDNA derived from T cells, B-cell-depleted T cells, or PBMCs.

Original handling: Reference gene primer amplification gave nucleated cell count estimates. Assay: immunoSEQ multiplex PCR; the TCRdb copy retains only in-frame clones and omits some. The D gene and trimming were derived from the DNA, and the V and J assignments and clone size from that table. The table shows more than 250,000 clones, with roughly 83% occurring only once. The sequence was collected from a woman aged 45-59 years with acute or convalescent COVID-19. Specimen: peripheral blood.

CDR3 sequence: CASSPRQGAVEAFF. CDR3 nucleotide sequence: TGTGCCAGCTCACCACGACAGGGGGCTGTTGAAGCTTTCTTT. The chain combines TRBV18 with TRBJ1-1, with TRBD1 matching 10 bases. In germline, CDR1 is KGHSH, CDR2 LQKENI. This CDR3 is 14 amino acids long. The ends lost 1 base at V and 7 bases at J; junction bases unmatched: 3.